One sample yielded the 32 T cell receptor beta chains listed below, sequenced in a study of shared clonotypes between healthy human individuals. Produced via immunoSEQ multiplex PCR; TCRdb's table is partial and in-frame only. The sample gives about 2.4 million clones, approximately 94% of which show up once; around 0.14% is in the top ten. The sequencing input was naive CD4+ T cells sorted from blood. This sample's subset: CD45RA+ positively selected. The receptors here all came from a man aged 18 to 30 in good health.

The chain uses TRBV28 and TRBJ2-2, with 7 bases identical to TRBD2. Germline-derived CDR1 and CDR2 are MDHEN and SYDVKM. The V gene end was trimmed by 7 bases and the J gene end by 0 bases; junction bases not matched to a gene: 2. The CDR3 has 14 residues. The CDR3 nucleotides are TGTGCCAGCATGGGGGGGGCGAACACCGGGGAGCTGTTTTTT. Its translation is CASMGGANTGELFF.

The chain carries TRBV18 and TRBJ2-7; 9 nucleotides line up with TRBD1. The CDR3 contains 15 residues. CDR1 and CDR2 (germline): KGHSH, LQKENI. Germline trimming cut 3 bases from V and 7 bases from J; bases unmatched to any gene: 10. CDR3 in DNA: TGTGCCAGCTCACCGTCGAGGACAGGGGCGCAAGAGCAGTACTTC. It yields the protein CASSPSRTGAQEQYF. The entire variable domain, with the rest obtained from reference TRBV18 and TRBJ2-7, is as follows: NAGVMQNPRHLVRRRGQEARLRCSPMKGHSHVYWYRQLPEEGLKFMVYLQKENIIDESGMPKERFSAEFPKEGPSILRIQQVVRGDSAAYFCASSPSRTGAQEQYFGPGTRLTVT.

The rearrangement links TRBV6-6 to TRBJ2-3, with 8 bases lining up with TRBD2. Trimming took 8 bases from V and 3 from J; bases not matched to a gene: 4. The germline gives CDR1 MNHNY, CDR2 SVGAGI (reference sequence). This CDR3 contains 13 residues. CDR3 region: CASVPGGTDTQYF. DNA for the CDR3: TGTGCCAGCGTACCGGGAGGGACAGATACGCAGTATTTT.

V usage is TRBV10-3 and J usage is TRBJ2-3; 7 positions agree with TRBD2. CDR3 length equals 14 residues. In germline, CDR1 is ENHRY, CDR2 SYGVKD. After removal of 7 bases from V and 4 bases from J, the junction contained 8 bases not matched to a gene. Written as DNA, the CDR3 is TGTGCCATCAAAGCGGGGACGGGCCCAGATACGCAGTATTTT. Protein sequence: CAIKAGTGPDTQYF.

In the case of this clone: Other DNA sequences within the sample encode an identical CDR3. V is TRBV6-5 and J is TRBJ2-2, with 7 nucleotides matching TRBD1. V lost 6 bases and J lost 1; bases outside the gene matches: 2. The CDR3 loop spans 14 amino acids. CDR1 and CDR2 from the germline V gene are MNHEY and SVGAGI. The CDR3 nucleotides read TGTGCCAGCAGAAGGACAGGGAACACCGGGGAGCTGTTTTTT. It codes for CASRRTGNTGELFF.

V is TRBV6-6 and J is TRBJ1-6; TRBD1 matches 8 bases. After removal of 4 bases from V and 7 bases from J, the junction contained 3 bases not matched to a gene. From germline, CDR1 is MNHNY and CDR2 SVGAGI (reference sequence). This CDR3 comprises 14 residues. CDR3 nucleotides: TGTGCCAGCAGTTTTCGACAGGGGAATTCACCCCTCCACTTT. It encodes CASSFRQGNSPLHF.

The genes are TRBV18 and TRBJ2-1; D remains unclear. V lost 2 bases and J lost 0, with 5 bases in between. CDR3 size: 14 residues. Germline V gene sequence: CDR1 KGHSH, CDR2 LQKENI. CDR3 coding DNA: TGTGCCAGCTCACCAATGAGCTCCTACAATGAGCAGTTCTTC. Its translation is CASSPMSSYNEQFF.

Points on this clone: Within the sample, other DNA sequences also encode this same CDR3. The rearrangement uses TRBV28 and TRBJ2-7; D unclear. The CDR3 is 11 residues long. CDR1 and CDR2 from the germline V gene are MDHEN and SYDVKM. Trimming pared 4 bases from V and 5 bases from J, leaving 6 bases between. The CDR3 sequence is CASSSRDEQYF. As DNA, the CDR3 is TGTGCCAGCAGTTCTCGCGACGAGCAGTACTTC.

The gene calls are TRBV27 and TRBJ1-2; TRBD1 matches at 7 bases. V was pared by 3 bases and J by 8 bases, with 3 bases of the junction left unmatched. CDR3 length equals 12 residues. The germline CDR1 and CDR2 sequences are MNHEY and SMNVEV (reference sequence). The CDR3 spells CASSFTGEGYTF. CDR3 nucleotides: TGTGCCAGCAGTTTCACAGGGGAGGGCTACACCTTC.

The V gene is TRBV14, the J gene TRBJ1-2; D not resolved. The CDR3 is 15 residues long. Trimming cost V 4 bases and J 0 bases, with 12 bases left between them. Looked up from germline, CDR1 is SGHDN and CDR2 is FVKESK. CDR3 loop: CASSLAGGANYGYTF. The CDR3 region has the DNA TGTGCCAGCAGCCTTGCCGGCGGAGCTAACTATGGCTACACCTTC.

Concerning this clone itself: The identical CDR3 is also encoded by other nucleotide sequences in the sample. The chain combines TRBV19 with TRBJ2-7, with unresolved D. The V and J ends lost 3 bases and 3 bases respectively, with 6 bases between them. The length of the CDR3 is 12 residues. Germline lookup yields CDR1 LNHDA and CDR2 SQIVND (reference sequence). The CDR3 protein is CASSIGNYEQYF. In DNA form, the CDR3 reads TGTGCCAGTAGTATCGGAAACTACGAGCAGTACTTC.

This chain uses TRBV30 with TRBJ2-7; perhaps TRBD1 as D (6 bases). Germline V lookup: CDR1 GTSNPN, CDR2 SVGIG (reference sequence). The CDR3 runs 14 residues. With 8 bases removed from V and 0 bases from J, the gap between germline ends came to 17 bases. The CDR3 sequence: CAGGRLESSYEQYF. For the CDR3, the DNA is TGTGCCGGGGGCCGGTTGGAGAGCTCCTACGAGCAGTACTTC. Using reference TRBV30 and TRBJ2-7 for the parts outside the CDR3, the full variable domain is SQTIHQWPATLVQPVGSPLSLECTVEGTSNPNLYWYRQAAGRGLQLLFYSVGIGQISSEVPQNLSASRPQDRQFILSSKKLLLSDSGFYLCAGGRLESSYEQYFGPGTRLTVT.

The chain recombines TRBV5-5 with TRBJ2-1; tentative D call: TRBD2 (6 bases). The V gene's germline CDR1 is SGHKS and CDR2 YYEKEE (reference sequence). V lost 2 bases, J lost 8 bases, and 20 bases lay in between. The CDR3 length is 16 residues. In nucleotides, the CDR3 is TGTGCCAGCAGCTTAGTAGCGGCACGACTCGTGGATGAGCAGTTCTTC. This codes for CASSLVAARLVDEQFF.

As for this clone: Relative to the germline gene, one junction end is altered; a read error may explain this. The chain links TRBV6-1 to TRBJ2-4, with 8 bases identical to TRBD1. CDR1 MNHNS and CDR2 SASEGT come from the germline V gene. The CDR3 consists of 16 residues. CDR3 in amino acids: CASGEGQELAKNIQYF. The CDR3 DNA sequence: TGTGCCAGCGGTGAGGGACAGGAGCTAGCCAAAAACATTCAGTACTTC.

V and J are TRBV28 and TRBJ2-2, with D possibly matching TRBD1 (6 bases). Germline assignment: CDR1 MDHEN and CDR2 SYDVKM. The CDR3 is made up of 16 amino acids. V was trimmed by 5 bases and J by 1 base, leaving 14 bases between them. CDR3 nucleotide sequence: TGTGCCAGCAGTCGAACCGGGACACTGAACACCGGGGAGCTGTTTTTT. Its translation is CASSRTGTLNTGELFF.

The genes are TRBV27 and TRBJ2-2, with TRBD1 matching over 8 bases. Germline lookup yields CDR1 MNHEY and CDR2 SMNVEV (reference sequence). The junction had 12 bases not matched to a gene; V was cut back by 4 bases and J by 5 bases. The CDR3 length is 17 residues. CDR3 residues: CASSSRRQGRTTGELFF. The CDR3 nucleotides are TGTGCCAGCAGTTCCCGTCGACAGGGGAGGACGACCGGGGAGCTGTTTTTT.

The CDR3 nucleotides read TGTGCCATCAGTGAGTCGCCCCCTGGAAGTGAAAAACTGTTTTTT. Encoded protein: CAISESPPGSEKLFF. The V and J genes are TRBV10-3 and TRBJ1-4; the D is unclear. CDR1 and CDR2 (germline): ENHRY, SYGVKD. With 0 bases removed from V and 7 bases from J, the gap between germline ends came to 12 bases. There are 15 residues in the CDR3.

The chain has TRBV7-3 and TRBJ2-3; the match to TRBD1 covers 7 bases. CDR3 length: 13 amino acids. The junction had 3 bases not matched to a gene; V was cut back by 5 bases and J by 4 bases. Per germline, CDR1 SGHTA and CDR2 FQGTGA. CDR3 residues: CASSGTGADTQYF. The CDR3 region has the DNA TGTGCCAGCAGCGGTACAGGGGCAGATACGCAGTATTTT.

The rearrangement joins TRBV18 to TRBJ1-6; D ambiguous. The germline V and J ends were trimmed by 6 bases and 7 bases, with 10 bases remaining between them. There are 13 residues in the CDR3. Per germline, CDR1 KGHSH and CDR2 LQKENI. CDR3 region: CASSPVRNSPLHF. Written as DNA, the CDR3 is TGTGCCAGCTCCCCGGTTAGGAATTCACCCCTCCACTTT.

This clone was observed a few times. The chain combines TRBV15 with TRBJ1-5; D is perhaps TRBD1 (6 bases). Trimming removed 7 bases at V and 7 bases at J, with 11 bases between. This CDR3 has 12 residues. The germline V gene has CDR1 LNHNV and CDR2 YYDKDF (reference sequence). For the CDR3, the DNA is TGTGCCACCAAGGGGGAACGGCAGCCCCAGCATTTT. Amino acids: CATKGERQPQHF.

The V and J genes are TRBV10-3 and TRBJ2-3; TRBD2 is a possible D gene (5 bases). CDR1 and CDR2 from the germline V gene are ENHRY and SYGVKD. V lost 0 bases to trimming and J lost 0 bases, with 10 bases between them. CDR3 length: 16 residues. The CDR3 bases are TGTGCCATCAGTGAGTCGAGGGCAACTAGCACAGATACGCAGTATTTT. Translating it yields CAISESRATSTDTQYF.

This sequence joins TRBV18 and TRBJ2-7; 9 bases align to TRBD2. Per the germline V gene, CDR1 is KGHSH and CDR2 is LQKENI. The CDR3 is made up of 15 amino acids. The V and J ends lost 1 base and 6 bases, in that order; junction bases with no gene match: 7. Written as DNA, the CDR3 is TGTGCCAGCTCACCACTACTAGCGGGCCCAAGCGAGCAGTACTTC. Protein product: CASSPLLAGPSEQYF.

The V and J genes are TRBV19 and TRBJ2-5, with D unresolved. Germline CDR1 reads LNHDA; CDR2 reads SQIVND (reference sequence). The CDR3 totals 12 residues. V lost 7 bases to trimming and J lost 4 bases, with 10 bases between them. This CDR3 is CASTDRRETQYF. DNA for the CDR3: TGTGCCAGTACCGACCGTAGAGAGACCCAGTACTTC.

The rearrangement links TRBV19 to TRBJ1-5; TRBD1 might be the D (5 bases). The CDR3 is 13 amino acids. Looked up from germline, CDR1 is LNHDA and CDR2 is SQIVND (reference sequence). Between the trimmed V and J ends, which lost 7 bases and 0 bases, there was a span of 7 bases. CDR3 DNA: TGTGCCAGTACGGGGCATAGCAATCAGCCCCAGCATTTT. Amino acid sequence: CASTGHSNQPQHF. Full variable domain (rest looked up from reference TRBV19 and TRBJ1-5): DGGITQSPKYLFRKEGQNVTLSCEQNLNHDAMYWYRQDPGQGLRLIYYSQIVNDFQKGDIAEGYSVSREKKESFPLTVTSAQKNPTAFYLCASTGHSNQPQHFGDGTRLSIL.

This clone was detected only once. This chain uses TRBV15 with TRBJ2-7, with TRBD1 as a possible D gene (5 bases). The CDR3 consists of 14 residues. Germline CDR1 LNHNV, CDR2 YYDKDF (reference sequence). Trimming shortened V by 3 bases and J by 6 bases, and 15 bases separated the two germline ends. Here the CDR3 reads CATSSNRFMGEQYF. DNA of the CDR3: TGTGCCACCAGCAGCAACAGGTTTATGGGCGAGCAGTACTTC.

This sequence joins TRBV6-1 and TRBJ2-5, with D tentatively TRBD2 (6 bases). CDR3 length equals 15 residues. The V end lost 2 bases, the J end lost 4 bases, and 14 bases lay between the germline ends. From germline, CDR1 is MNHNS and CDR2 SASEGT. CDR3 in DNA: TGTGCCAGCAGTGAACCGGGAGAGCCCCCAGAGACCCAGTACTTC. Its translation is CASSEPGEPPETQYF.

Worth noting for this clone: This same CDR3 is encoded by further DNA sequences in the sample. The chain couples TRBV10-3 to TRBJ2-1; D perhaps matches TRBD1 (5 bases). Germline-derived CDR1 and CDR2 are ENHRY and SYGVKD. V was clipped by 5 bases and J by 7 bases, with 6 bases between them. The CDR3 extends over 11 amino acids. CDR3 coding DNA: TGTGCCATCAGTCCAGGGAATGAGCAGTTCTTC. Translation: CAISPGNEQFF.

The chain recombines TRBV4-1 with TRBJ2-1; D might be TRBD1 (5 bases). This CDR3 has 19 residues. With 4 bases removed from V and 1 base from J, the gap between germline ends came to 23 bases. CDR1 is MGHRA and CDR2 is YSYEKL in the germline V gene. DNA for the CDR3: TGCGCCAGCAGCCGCGACCCGACCCCCGCCAGGGTGTCCTACAATGAGCAGTTCTTC. Protein sequence: CASSRDPTPARVSYNEQFF.

On this clone itself: The same CDR3 is also encoded by other DNA sequences in this sample. V and J are TRBV7-9 and TRBJ2-2; D gene ambiguous. The ends were cut back, 3 bases at V and 5 bases at J, with 10 bases in the middle. The CDR3 has 14 residues. Per germline, CDR1 SEHNR and CDR2 FQNEAQ (reference sequence). CDR3 amino acids: CASSLRQNTGELFF. CDR3 in DNA: TGTGCCAGCAGCTTGAGACAAAATACCGGGGAGCTGTTTTTT.

This clone was found a few times. V usage is TRBV5-1 and J usage is TRBJ2-2; maybe TRBD2 (5 bases). Trimming took 0 bases from V and 6 from J, leaving 9 bases between them. From germline, CDR1 is SGHRS and CDR2 YFSETQ. This CDR3 comprises 14 residues. The CDR3 nucleotides are TGCGCCAGCAGCTTGGCTAGCCAGCCCGGGGAGCTGTTTTTT. Protein product: CASSLASQPGELFF.

The rearrangement uses TRBV19 and TRBJ2-6; perhaps D is TRBD1 or TRBD2 (5 bases each). The CDR3 totals 16 residues. V was clipped by 3 bases and J by 4 bases, with 13 bases between them. From germline, CDR1 is LNHDA and CDR2 SQIVND (reference sequence). The CDR3 coding sequence is TGTGCCAGTAGTATTTTATGGGGGAACGGGGCCAACGTCCTGACTTTC. It translates to CASSILWGNGANVLTF.

The chain uses TRBV5-1 and TRBJ1-1; D not certain. V lost 6 bases to trimming and J lost 5 bases, with 17 bases between them. CDR3 length: 14 amino acids. The germline gives CDR1 SGHRS, CDR2 YFSETQ. The CDR3 region is CASTKDPMGTEAFF. For the CDR3, the DNA is TGCGCCAGCACCAAGGACCCGATGGGAACTGAAGCTTTCTTT. Full variable domain (outside the CDR3, taken from reference TRBV5-1 and TRBJ1-1): KAGVTQTPRYLIKTRGQQVTLSCSPISGHRSVSWYQQTPGQGLQFLFEYFSETQRNKGNFPGRFSGRQFSNSRSEMNVSTLELGDSALYLCASTKDPMGTEAFFGQGTRLTVV.